The present entry profiles one T cell receptor (beta chain) with its context. Its specificity is unknown. The data belong to a study of radiation and T cells in renal cell carcinoma. Notes on the study in general: In blood, top tumor clones expanded by 2 weeks, shrinking by 4.

Germline-derived CDR1 and CDR2 are SGDLS and YYNGEE. CDR3 length: 14 amino acids. V lost 1 base and J 3 bases, leaving 10 bases between the germline ends. The assay was immunoSEQ multiplex PCR, and TCRdb's table has in-frame clones only and misses some. The sample lists roughly 170,000 clones, about 88% seen once, with about 11% in the top ten. Indicated time point: blood 4 weeks post-SBRT, at nephrectomy. Sample treatment: 15 Gy SBRT to primary tumor, nephrectomy 4 weeks later. This receptor was obtained from a woman aged 45-65 years with renal cell carcinoma. The J gene is TRBJ1-1, the V gene TRBV9, with D tentatively TRBD1 (5 bases). Material: blood, obtained from a patient whose treatment included radiotherapy and nephrectomy. Written as DNA, the CDR3 is TGTGCCAGCAGCGTAACACAGGCCGACACTGAAGCTTTCTTT. Translating gives CASSVTQADTEAFF.